This TCR beta chain is drawn from a study of blood T cell repertoires in COVID-19. Whole-study context: Sites in the United States, Italy and Spain provided acute and convalescent COVID-19 samples. In each case, the material was cDNA or gDNA derived from T cells, B-cell-depleted T cells, or PBMCs.

In the original analysis: Cell counts per sample came from amplifying reference gene primers. Produced via immunoSEQ multiplex PCR; TCRdb's table is partial and in-frame only. The DNA was the basis for D and trimming; V, J and clone size are from that table. The repertoire has about 160,000 clones, just under 85% of them found once; the top ten carry 22%. There are many counts of this clone. This sample also contains other DNA sequences that code for the same CDR3. V was clipped by 6 bases and J by 3 bases; unmatched bases: 2. Germline V gene lookup returns CDR1 LNHDA and CDR2 SQIVND (reference sequence). The CDR3 has 14 residues.

This TCR came from a woman of 80 years or more with acute or convalescent COVID-19. The V and J genes are TRBV19 and TRBJ2-7, with 13 bases that match TRBD2. Sequencing used peripheral blood. The CDR3 nucleotides read TGTGCCAGTAGCCGGACTAGCGGGAGCTACGAGCAGTACTTC. The encoded protein is CASSRTSGSYEQYF.